This passage covers 6 T cell receptor beta chains from one sample sequenced in a study of CD8+ T cells in alopecia areata. Extraction and reverse transcription of RNA yielded cDNA as the sequencing template. Assay used: immunoSEQ multiplex PCR; TCRdb lists only in-frame clones, some missing. The sample has 150,000 to 200,000 clones; about 67% are singletons. Specimen: CD8+ T cells sorted from blood, collected at week 0. The source of these receptors is a human donor with alopecia areata.

In its sample, this clone was seen a few times. The rearrangement links TRBV29-1 to TRBJ2-7, with TRBD2 matching 7 bases. The V gene end was trimmed by 6 bases and the J gene end by 2 bases; junction bases not matched to a gene: 10. Germline V lookup: CDR1 SQVTM, CDR2 ANQGSEA. The CDR3 is 14 amino acids. The DNA of the CDR3 is TGCAGCGTACACCTAGCGGTTTACCCCTACGAGCAGTACTTC. Translation: CSVHLAVYPYEQYF.

This clone was detected a few times. The rearrangement links TRBV29-1 to TRBJ2-2; the D is unclear. V lost 0 bases to trimming and J lost 7 bases, with 0 bases between them. In germline, CDR1 is SQVTM, CDR2 ANQGSEA. This CDR3 region has 10 residues. Here the CDR3 DNA reads TGCAGCGTTGAAGACGGGGAGCTGTTTTTT. Amino acid sequence: CSVEDGELFF.

The chain employs TRBV5-6 and TRBJ2-1; TRBD2 might be the D (5 bases). CDR1 SGHDT and CDR2 YYEEEE come from the germline V gene. CDR3 length: 16 amino acids. Trimming removed 0 bases from V and 6 bases from J, with 16 bases in between. CDR3 DNA sequence: TGTGCCAGCAGCTTGGACCTAGGGAGTTTTAGCAATGAGCAGTTCTTC. Protein: CASSLDLGSFSNEQFF.

The sample holds a few counts of this clone. The sample contains more than one DNA sequence encoding this CDR3. This rearrangement joins TRBV4-1 to TRBJ1-5; TRBD1 matches at 7 bases. The CDR3 contains 14 residues. Germline loops: CDR1 MGHRA, CDR2 YSYEKL. With V trimmed by 3 bases and J by 4 bases, 3 bases remained unmatched. CDR3 sequence reads: CASSQRTGNQPQHF. CDR3 nucleotides: TGCGCCAGCAGCCAGAGGACAGGTAATCAGCCCCAGCATTTT.

The V and J genes are TRBV25-1 and TRBJ2-7, with 7 bases matching TRBD2. The CDR3 extends over 13 amino acids. The germline V gene has CDR1 MGHDK and CDR2 SYGVNS. J gave up 3 bases and V 3 bases, and 2 bases lay outside the gene matches. Written as DNA, the CDR3 is TGTGCCAGCAGTGACTGGGGGGGCTACGAGCAGTACTTC. It yields the protein CASSDWGGYEQYF.

V gene TRBV6-5 combines with J gene TRBJ1-5, with unresolved D. The CDR3 runs 13 residues. Trimming removed 5 bases at V and 1 base at J, with 6 bases between. The germline CDR1 and CDR2 sequences are MNHEY and SVGAGI. CDR3 sequence: CASSRNSNQPQHF. CDR3 nucleotides: TGTGCCAGCAGTCGGAACAGCAATCAGCCCCAGCATTTT.